The next 29 T cell receptor beta chains were all read from a single sample in a study of T cell repertoires in cytomegalovirus infection. TCRdb processed the reads anew with MiXCR; each CDR3 protein has one entry. The table shows about 180,000 distinct CDR3 sequences, with under 15% occurring only once. The specimen was PBMCs. These receptors all stem from a human donor in good health (CMV status not recorded). Some clones in this sample may be carry-over from other donors' samples.

This clonotype was counted a few times. The CDR3 here is CASLNYNEQFF. CDR3 nucleotide sequence: TGTGCCAGCCTAAACTACAATGAGCAGTTCTTC. The chain is built from TRBV6-1 and TRBJ2-1; no clear D. Germline CDR1 and CDR2: MNHNS and SASEGT. This CDR3 is 11 amino acids long. Trimming shortened V by 8 bases and J by 3 bases, and 5 bases separated the two germline ends.

V usage is TRBV19 and J usage is TRBJ2-7; TRBD1 might be the D (5 bases). CDR3 length: 15 residues. Trimming removed 7 bases at V and 2 bases at J, with 18 bases between. Germline V gene lookup returns CDR1 LNHDA and CDR2 SQIVND (reference sequence). The CDR3, as DNA: TGTGCCAGTAAAAAGGACCGGGCAGGGCCCTACGAGCAGTACTTC. Amino acid sequence: CASKKDRAGPYEQYF.

V usage is TRBV28 and J usage is TRBJ2-5; TRBD2 matches at 11 bases. The V and J ends lost 6 bases and 5 bases, in that order; junction bases with no gene match: 5. Germline V gene sequence: CDR1 MDHEN, CDR2 SYDVKM. There are 14 residues in the CDR3. Here the CDR3 reads CASRLAGGGETQYF. Written as DNA, the CDR3 is TGTGCCAGCAGGCTAGCGGGAGGAGGGGAGACCCAGTACTTC.

This clonotype has a count of ten or more. J is TRBJ2-1 and V is TRBV7-2; 8 bases map to TRBD2. This CDR3 has 16 residues. V lost 1 base, J lost 3 bases, and 5 bases stayed unmatched. From germline, CDR1 is SGHTA and CDR2 FQGNSA. This CDR3 is CASSLGGLAGYNEQFF. CDR3 nucleotides: TGTGCCAGCAGCTTAGGGGGGCTAGCGGGCTACAATGAGCAGTTCTTC.

The sample holds many counts of this clonotype. The V gene is TRBV28, the J gene TRBJ1-3; D is possibly TRBD1 (6 bases). Germline CDR1 reads MDHEN; CDR2 reads SYDVKM. Trimming shortened V by 6 bases and J by 0 bases, and 12 bases separated the two germline ends. The CDR3 loop spans 15 amino acids. The CDR3 spells CASRDRRLSGNTIYF. Here the CDR3 DNA reads TGTGCCAGCAGAGACAGGAGACTCTCTGGAAACACCATATATTTT. Together with reference TRBV28 and TRBJ1-3, the CDR3 gives the full variable domain: DVKVTQSSRYLVKRTGEKVFLECVQDMDHENMFWYRQDPGLGLRLIYFSYDVKMKEKGDIPEGYSVSREKKERFSLILESASTNQTSMYLCASRDRRLSGNTIYFGEGSWLTVV.

The sample holds a few counts of this clonotype. The chain combines TRBV5-1 with TRBJ2-3, with TRBD1 matching over 11 bases. Germline V CDR1 and CDR2: SGHRS, YFSETQ. This CDR3 contains 18 residues. With V trimmed by 0 bases and J by 3 bases, 9 bases remained unmatched. For the CDR3, the DNA is TGCGCCAGCAGCTTGGCTCGGACAGGGGGCGCACGGACAGATACGCAGTATTTT. Translation: CASSLARTGGARTDTQYF.

This clonotype was picked up many times. This chain joins TRBV7-2 and TRBJ1-5; D is unclear. There are 15 residues in the CDR3. The germline V gene encodes CDR1 SGHTA and CDR2 FQGNSA. V gave up 6 bases and J gave up 7 bases, with 19 bases separating them. The CDR3 coding sequence is TGTGCCAGCAGTCTCTATGGTAGGGCGCGGCAGCCCCAGCATTTT. It yields the protein CASSLYGRARQPQHF.

This clonotype turned up a few times. The chain uses TRBV28 and TRBJ2-3; 9 positions agree with TRBD2. The germline V gene has CDR1 MDHEN and CDR2 SYDVKM. Losses at the gene ends were 8 bases for V and 5 bases for J; bases not matched to a gene: 11. There are 15 residues in the CDR3. Here the CDR3 DNA reads TGTGCCAGCGGCGGTAGCGGGAGTGGCGGAGATACGCAGTATTTT. Its protein product is CASGGSGSGGDTQYF.

This clonotype was detected ten times or more. The chain joins TRBV7-2 to TRBJ2-5, with D hard to call. The CDR3 covers 11 residues. In germline, CDR1 is SGHTA, CDR2 FQGNSA. V dropped 0 bases and J dropped 9 bases, with 5 bases sitting between them. The DNA of the CDR3 is TGTGCCAGCAGCTTAGCGGATGCCCAGTACTTC. Its protein is CASSLADAQYF.

This clonotype was observed many times. This chain links TRBV12-3 or TRBV12-4 with TRBJ1-1, with 7 bases that match TRBD1. The CDR3 runs 18 residues. V lost 2 bases and J lost 3; bases outside the gene matches: 15. CDR3: CASSLRTGHQLNDTEAFF. DNA for the CDR3: TGTGCCAGCAGTTTAAGGACAGGCCATCAACTGAATGACACTGAAGCTTTCTTT.

There are a few counts of this clonotype. The chain's CDR3 is CASSYTAGSHEQYF. Here the CDR3 DNA reads TGTGCCAGCAGTTACACGGCAGGGAGTCACGAGCAGTACTTC. The chain has TRBV6-2 or TRBV6-3 and TRBJ2-7; D is perhaps TRBD1 or TRBD2 (5 bases each). CDR3 length equals 14 residues. The V and J ends lost 2 bases and 5 bases respectively, with 13 bases between them. CDR1 is MNHEY, CDR2 SVGEGT, per germline.

V is TRBV2 and J is TRBJ1-5; maybe TRBD1 (5 bases). The germline CDR1 and CDR2 sequences are SNHLY and FYNNEI. Between the trimmed V and J ends, which lost 7 bases and 3 bases, there was a span of 7 bases. This CDR3 comprises 12 residues. The CDR3 nucleotides are TGTGCCAGCAACAGGCCCAATCAGCCCCAGCATTTT. This translates into CASNRPNQPQHF. Together with reference TRBV2 and TRBJ1-5, the CDR3 gives the full variable domain: EPEVTQTPSHQVTQMGQEVILRCVPISNHLYFYWYRQILGQKVEFLVSFYNNEISEKSEIFDDQFSVERPDGSNFTLKIRSTKLEDSAMYFCASNRPNQPQHFGDGTRLSIL.

Regarding this clonotype: With a much larger clone just one base away, this may be a read error. V is TRBV9 and J is TRBJ2-2; D is possibly TRBD1 (6 bases). This CDR3 spans 15 amino acids. The germline V gene encodes CDR1 SGDLS and CDR2 YYNGEE. Trimming cost V 4 bases and J 0 bases, with 10 bases left between them. The CDR3 DNA is TGTGCCAGCAGCTTCCGGACAGCGAACACCGGGGAGCTGTTTTTT. It translates to CASSFRTANTGELFF.

The sample holds a few counts of this clonotype. This chain uses TRBV27 with TRBJ1-2; D is unclear. Germline V CDR1 and CDR2: MNHEY, SMNVEV (reference sequence). V was clipped by 2 bases and J by 4 bases, with 11 bases between them. The CDR3 runs to 14 residues. CDR3 sequence (DNA): TGTGCCAGCAGTTTAACTCCCGAGGGCTATGGCTACACCTTC. Protein product: CASSLTPEGYGYTF.

J is TRBJ2-7 and V is TRBV14; either TRBD1 or TRBD2 may supply D (5 bases each). The ends were cut back, 4 bases at V and 2 bases at J, with 12 bases in the middle. This CDR3 region has 14 residues. Per the germline V gene, CDR1 is SGHDN and CDR2 is FVKESK. The CDR3 DNA follows: TGTGCCAGCAGCCCCGGGGCACGTCCCTACGAGCAGTACTTC. This encodes CASSPGARPYEQYF.

A few counts support this clonotype. CDR3 sequence (DNA): TGTGCCAGCAGCCAAGTAGTTGGCTACGAGCAGTACTTC. This gives the protein CASSQVVGYEQYF. The V and J genes are TRBV14 and TRBJ2-7, with D hard to call. The germline V and J ends were trimmed by 1 base and 3 bases, with 7 bases remaining between them. The CDR3 runs 13 residues. Germline V lookup: CDR1 SGHDN, CDR2 FVKESK.

The table lists this clonotype with many counts. The genes are TRBV2 and TRBJ1-5; unclear D gene. This CDR3 has 16 residues. V lost 1 base and J 0 bases, leaving 10 bases between the germline ends. Germline lookup yields CDR1 SNHLY and CDR2 FYNNEI. Here the CDR3 reads CASSEGQTLSNQPQHF. The DNA of the CDR3 is TGTGCCAGCAGTGAAGGGCAGACTCTTAGCAATCAGCCCCAGCATTTT.

This clonotype was seen ten or more times. The chain recombines TRBV7-9 with TRBJ2-7, with D perhaps matching TRBD1 or TRBD2 (6 bases each). The germline V gene encodes CDR1 SEHNR and CDR2 FQNEAQ (reference sequence). The CDR3 length is 12 residues. V was pared by 3 bases and J by 7 bases, with 10 bases between. CDR3 sequence (DNA): TGTGCCAGCAGCTTCGGGGGCGGGGAGCAGTACTTC. Translation: CASSFGGGEQYF.

A few counts support this clonotype. The chain recombines TRBV20-1 with TRBJ1-5; D call uncertain. Trimming removed 6 bases at V and 4 bases at J, with 13 bases between. This CDR3 has 13 amino acids. Germline V gives CDR1 DFQATT, CDR2 SNEGSKA (reference sequence). CDR3 DNA sequence: TGCAGTGCGATCGGCGACTTTAATCAGCCCCAGCATTTT. Translating gives CSAIGDFNQPQHF.

The sample holds a few counts of this clonotype. CDR3 nucleotide sequence: TGCGCCAGCAGCCAAGATTCGACAGGAAGAGGCTACACCTTC. Amino acids: CASSQDSTGRGYTF. J is TRBJ1-2 and V is TRBV4-3; a possible D gene is TRBD1 (6 bases). The CDR3 has 14 amino acids. The germline CDR1 and CDR2 sequences are LGHNA and YSLEER. Trimming took 0 bases from V and 8 from J, leaving 13 bases between them.

This clonotype was picked up a small number of times. The genes are TRBV14 and TRBJ1-2; 10 positions agree with TRBD1. V gave up 1 base and J gave up 4 bases; unmatched junction bases: 3. The length of the CDR3 is 15 residues. Germline V lookup: CDR1 SGHDN, CDR2 FVKESK. Written as DNA, the CDR3 is TGTGCCAGCAGCCAAGGGACAGGGGGACGCTATGGCTACACCTTC. Translated: CASSQGTGGRYGYTF.

This clonotype has only a few counts. The CDR3 region is CAISMGQGLAETQYF. Here the CDR3 DNA reads TGTGCCATCAGTATGGGACAGGGTTTGGCTGAGACCCAGTACTTC. The rearrangement links TRBV10-3 to TRBJ2-5; 9 positions match TRBD1. The CDR3 extends over 15 amino acids. Per the germline V gene, CDR1 is ENHRY and CDR2 is SYGVKD. V shed 5 bases, J shed 5 bases, and the junction held 9 bases outside the gene matches.

This clonotype came up a few times. The gene calls are TRBV28 and TRBJ1-5, with D uncertain. The CDR3 is 11 amino acids. Germline V gene sequence: CDR1 MDHEN, CDR2 SYDVKM. Trimming took off 4 bases at V and 5 bases at J, with 3 bases between the two ends. The DNA of the CDR3 is TGTGCCAGCAGTTACCATCAGCCCCAGCATTTT. Translated, it gives CASSYHQPQHF.

Ten or more counts support this clonotype. V and J are TRBV7-3 and TRBJ2-1; D remains unclear. V lost 1 base to trimming and J lost 3 bases, with 4 bases between them. From germline, CDR1 is SGHTA and CDR2 FQGTGA. This CDR3 has 13 residues. DNA for the CDR3: TGTGCCAGCAGCTTAAGAGTCTACAATGAGCAGTTCTTC. Residues: CASSLRVYNEQFF.

The chain has TRBV5-1 and TRBJ2-7; D gene uncertain. The V and J ends lost 4 bases and 1 base respectively, with 9 bases between them. Germline CDR1 SGHRS, CDR2 YFSETQ. This CDR3 is 13 amino acids long. CDR3 in amino acids: CASSNTASYEQYF. In nucleotides, the CDR3 is TGCGCCAGCAGCAACACAGCGTCCTACGAGCAGTACTTC.

V usage is TRBV30 and J usage is TRBJ2-7, with 9 bases identical to TRBD2. The CDR3 contains 17 residues. The V gene's germline CDR1 is GTSNPN and CDR2 SVGIG (reference sequence). V lost 0 bases, J lost 1 base, and 10 bases stayed unmatched. CDR3 nucleotide sequence: TGTGCCTGGAGTGTTCGGCTAGCGGGGACTCGGTCCTACGAGCAGTACTTC. Translating it yields CAWSVRLAGTRSYEQYF.

The chain carries TRBV15 and TRBJ2-5; TRBD1 matches at 8 bases. The CDR3 length is 14 residues. The V segment lost 1 base and the J segment 5 bases; nucleotides outside the gene matches: 3. Germline V lookup: CDR1 LNHNV, CDR2 YYDKDF (reference sequence). CDR3 amino acids: CATSRGTGQETQYF. The DNA for the CDR3 is TGTGCCACCAGCAGAGGGACAGGGCAGGAGACCCAGTACTTC.

In this sample, this clonotype turned up a few times. The chain is built from TRBV14 and TRBJ2-1; D may be TRBD1 (6 bases). This CDR3 has 13 residues. CDR1 and CDR2 (germline): SGHDN, FVKESK. V shed 8 bases and J shed 4 bases, with 12 bases lying between them. CDR3 nucleotide sequence: TGTGCCAGCGGGTACCAGGGGTACAATGAGCAGTTCTTC. Translation gives CASGYQGYNEQFF.

This clonotype has a count of ten or more. The rearrangement uses TRBV10-2 and TRBJ1-2, with D unclear. The CDR3 totals 16 residues. Trimming took off 7 bases at V and 2 bases at J, with 20 bases between the two ends. Germline-derived CDR1 and CDR2 are WSHSY and SAAADI. The CDR3 here is CASISDPQNYNYGYTF. DNA of the CDR3: TGCGCCAGCATTAGCGACCCGCAGAACTACAACTATGGCTACACCTTC.